These T cell receptor beta chains were read from a single sample in a study of cytomegalovirus exposure and HLA in healthy donors. The data were produced by immunoSEQ multiplex PCR, yet TCRdb's version contains in-frame clones alone and is incomplete. The sample records roughly 110,000 clones, 77% being singletons. The sequencing input was PBMCs. The receptors were sampled from a man in his forties or fifties in good health and CMV-seropositive. CDR3s include the opening cysteine and the closing phenylalanine or tryptophan. Each record gives: clone size, J gene, V gene, D gene, CDR3 DNA, CDR3 protein. D genes are given only for firm matches. Clone size, where shown, is once, few, many, or a class for clones that have expanded.

>.|TRBJ1-5|TRBV11-2|TRBD1
TGTGCCAGCAGCGCCAACGGACAGGGAAATCAGCCCCAGCATTTT
CASSANGQGNQPQHF
>.|TRBJ2-7|TRBV2|TRBD1
TGTGCCAGCAGTGAGGACAGGGCCTACGAGCAGTACTTC
CASSEDRAYEQYF
>.|TRBJ2-5|TRBV11-2|TRBD1
TGTGCCAGCAGCTTGAGGTCAGGGGGCGGAGAGACCCAGTACTTC
CASSLRSGGGETQYF
>.|TRBJ2-1|TRBV6-5|.
TGTGCCAGCAGCCCCTTCGTGGGCCCCTACAATGAGCAGTTCTTC
CASSPFVGPYNEQFF
>once|TRBJ1-6|TRBV7-8|TRBD1
TGTGCCAGCAGCTCCGGGACAGTTAATTCACCCCTCCACTTT
CASSSGTVNSPLHF
>.|TRBJ1-1|TRBV9|.
TGTGCCAGCAGCGACTTTGGCACTGAAGCTTTCTTT
CASSDFGTEAFF
>.|TRBJ2-1|TRBV4-1|TRBD1
TGCGCCAGCAGCTCGTCCGGGACAGACTACAATGAGCAGTTCTTC
CASSSSGTDYNEQFF
>.|TRBJ2-2|TRBV19|.
TGTGCCCCTTTCGGGGGTGACTACGGGGAGCTGTTTTTT
CAPFGGDYGELFF
>.|TRBJ1-4|TRBV14|.
TGTGCCAGCAGCCAAGGACAGGCTAATGAAAAACTGTTTTTT
CASSQGQANEKLFF
>few|TRBJ1-6|TRBV7-2|TRBD1
TGTGCCAGCAGCCGAACAGGGGATAATTCACCCCTCCACTTT
CASSRTGDNSPLHF
>.|TRBJ1-6|TRBV4-3|TRBD1
TGCGCCAGCAGCCAAGATACAGGGGAGGTTAGTTCACCCCTCCACTTT
CASSQDTGEVSSPLHF
>.|TRBJ1-5|TRBV5-6|.
TGTGCCAGCAGCTTATTCAGACTCGGGCCCCAGCATTTT
CASSLFRLGPQHF
>.|TRBJ2-5|TRBV5-1|.
TGCGCCAGCAGCTTGGACCCACTAGTAACCAAGACCCAGTACTTC
CASSLDPLVTKTQYF
>once|TRBJ1-2|TRBV29-1|.
TGCAGCGCCACATCTGGGGGCGGGAGTCCCAACTATGGCTACACCTTC
CSATSGGGSPNYGYTF
>.|TRBJ1-5|TRBV28|.
TGTGCCAGCAGTTTGGCCAAGCCCCAGCATTTT
CASSLAKPQHF
>.|TRBJ2-2|TRBV5-4|.
TGTGCCAGCACCCCCTTTCGGGGGTCGGACACCGGGGAGCTGTTTTTT
CASTPFRGSDTGELFF
>.|TRBJ2-5|TRBV6-6|TRBD2
TGTGCCAGCACCCGGGGGGGGGAGACCCAGTACTTC
CASTRGGETQYF
>once|TRBJ1-2|TRBV7-6|.
TGTGCCAGCAGCTCCGGACAGAACTATGGCTACACCTTC
CASSSGQNYGYTF
>.|TRBJ2-5|TRBV11-3|TRBD2
TGTGCCAGCAGCGCGGGACTAGCGGGGGGGAAAGAGACCCAGTACTTC
CASSAGLAGGKETQYF
>.|TRBJ1-5|TRBV5-4|.
TGTGCCAGCAGCTGGGGGGGGCCTTATAGCAATCAGCCCCAGCATTTT
CASSWGGPYSNQPQHF
>.|TRBJ1-1|TRBV6-5|.
TGTGCCAGCAGTTCCAGGGTGATGGTCGACACTGAAGCTTTCTTT
CASSSRVMVDTEAFF
>.|TRBJ1-3|TRBV7-8|TRBD1
TGTGCCAGCAGCTTAGGGACAGGGTCTGGAAACACCATATATTTT
CASSLGTGSGNTIYF
>.|TRBJ2-7|TRBV7-7|TRBD1
TGTGCTAGCAGCTTTATGGGGCGGACAGGGTTTACCTACGAGCAGTACTTC
CASSFMGRTGFTYEQYF
>.|TRBJ2-5|TRBV19|.
TGTGCCAGTAGTAGTACAGAGGGCCGGTGGACCCAGTACTTC
CASSSTEGRWTQYF
>.|TRBJ1-5|TRBV25-1|.
TGTGCCAGCAGTGAATTGGAGGGGCAGCCCCAGCATTTT
CASSELEGQPQHF
>once|TRBJ1-4|TRBV4-3|.
TGCGCCAGCAGCACGGGGGGCGCCTCTAATGAAAAACTGTTTTTT
CASSTGGASNEKLFF
>few|TRBJ1-2|TRBV7-2|TRBD1
TGTGCCAGCAGCTTGGACTCCGGGACAGACTATGGCTACACCTTC
CASSLDSGTDYGYTF
>.|TRBJ1-6|TRBV5-5|TRBD1
TGTGCCAGCAGCTTATGGGACAGGGGGCGATCACCCCTCCACTTT
CASSLWDRGRSPLHF
>.|TRBJ2-5|TRBV7-9|TRBD1
TGTTCCAGCAGCTCAGCCCGGACAGGCAAGGAGACCCAGTACTTC
CSSSSARTGKETQYF
>.|TRBJ1-6|TRBV4-3|.
TGCGCCAGCAGCCAAGAGTCAGGCAGGTCTTCCTATAATTCACCCCTCCACTTT
CASSQESGRSSYNSPLHF
>.|TRBJ2-7|TRBV5-4|TRBD1
TGTGCCAGCAGCTTGGCTTCCCGACAGGGGGGTTCGAACGAGCAGTACTTC
CASSLASRQGGSNEQYF
>.|TRBJ1-6|TRBV5-8|.
TGTGCCAGCAGCCGCCCGGACAGTCTACATTCACCCCTCCACTTT
CASSRPDSLHSPLHF
>.|TRBJ2-3|TRBV19|TRBD2
TGTGCCAGTACCTTCTCGGGACTAGCGACAGATACGCAGTATTTT
CASTFSGLATDTQYF
>.|TRBJ1-6|TRBV28|.
TGTGCCAGCAGCAGGCCCTCCTATAATTCACCCCTCCACTTT
CASSRPSYNSPLHF
>.|TRBJ2-1|TRBV28|.
TGTGCCAGCAGTTCCCCGTCAGGGGAAAATGAGCAGTTCTTC
CASSSPSGENEQFF
>.|TRBJ2-5|TRBV5-6|TRBD1
TGTGCCAGCAGCTTAGTGAGACACAGGGGGCGAGAGACCCAGTACTTC
CASSLVRHRGRETQYF
>.|TRBJ2-7|TRBV14|.
TGTGCCAGCAGCCTCGCGGGGGAGCAGTACTTC
CASSLAGEQYF
>.|TRBJ1-6|TRBV7-8|.
TGTGCCAGCAGCTTAGTTCCCGGGGGGAATTCACCCCTCCACTTT
CASSLVPGGNSPLHF
>.|TRBJ2-7|TRBV11-2|TRBD1
TGTGCCAGCAGTTTTACAGGGGGTTCCTACGAGCAGTACTTC
CASSFTGGSYEQYF
>few|TRBJ2-1|TRBV27|TRBD1
TGTGCCAGCAGATACGACAGGGGTGGTTTCAATGAGCAGTTCTTC
CASRYDRGGFNEQFF
>.|TRBJ2-2|TRBV30|.
TGTGCCTGGAGTGTACGATGGGGGGAAAACACCGGGGAGCTGTTTTTT
CAWSVRWGENTGELFF
>.|TRBJ2-3|TRBV7-9|.
TGTGCCAGCAGCCCGGGGAGGGGGACAGATACGCAGTATTTT
CASSPGRGTDTQYF
>.|TRBJ1-5|TRBV18|.
TGTGCCAGCTCCGCGGGGACGCATCAGCCCCAGCATTTT
CASSAGTHQPQHF
>.|TRBJ1-1|TRBV9|.
TGTGCCAGCATCTGTAGAGCTTTCTTT
CASICRAFF
>.|TRBJ1-1|TRBV5-1|.
TGCGCCAGCAGCTTGGGTTCGTCTATTAGGAACACTGAAGCTTTCTTT
CASSLGSSIRNTEAFF
>few|TRBJ2-3|TRBV6-5|.
TGTGCCAGCAGTGACTCAGGGGGCACAGATACGCAGTATTTT
CASSDSGGTDTQYF
>.|TRBJ1-6|TRBV27|.
TGTGCCAGCAGAAACGCCAGAACTCAGGGCTCACCCCTCCACTTT
CASRNARTQGSPLHF
>.|TRBJ2-1|TRBV5-8|TRBD2
TGTGCCAGCAGCTTCGAGCGAGGAGCGGGATACAATGAGCAGTTCTTC
CASSFERGAGYNEQFF
>.|TRBJ2-3|TRBV19|.
TGTGCCAGTAGTATGCTGGGCCCGCAGTATTTT
CASSMLGPQYF
>.|TRBJ2-1|TRBV6-4|TRBD1
TGTGCCAGCAGTGACAGGGACAGTGTAGGCAATGAGCAGTTCTTC
CASSDRDSVGNEQFF
>.|TRBJ1-4|TRBV6-5|.
TGTGCCAGCACCACACTAGGGCCCAAAGAAAAACTGTTTTTT
CASTTLGPKEKLFF